The clone carrying this T cell receptor beta chain has a handful of counts. The target antigen is unknown. The CDR3 loop spans 15 amino acids. CDR1 MNHEY and CDR2 SVGAGI come from the germline V gene. Trimming removed 10 bases at V and 5 bases at J, with 18 bases between. Each patient relapsed following autologous stem cell transplantation, and prior brentuximab vedotin exposure differed. Sequenced by immunoSEQ multiplex PCR; TCRdb stores in-frame clones only, minus some. The sample yields some 84,000 clones, roughly 91% seen once. The sample comes from a study of PD-1 blockade in classical Hodgkin lymphoma. Study-wide results and caveats: Reports indicated that newly diagnosed patients had lower baseline TCR diversity than healthy donors did.

Source: peripheral blood mononuclear cells (PBMCs), taken before the second cycle of nivolumab. This clonotype originated in a human donor with classical Hodgkin lymphoma. V and J are TRBV6-5 and TRBJ1-6, with D possibly being TRBD1 (6 bases). CDR3 sequence: CATRGLLYDNSPLHF. In nucleotides, the CDR3 is TGTGCCACCCGGGGGCTACTTTATGATAATTCACCCCTCCACTTT.